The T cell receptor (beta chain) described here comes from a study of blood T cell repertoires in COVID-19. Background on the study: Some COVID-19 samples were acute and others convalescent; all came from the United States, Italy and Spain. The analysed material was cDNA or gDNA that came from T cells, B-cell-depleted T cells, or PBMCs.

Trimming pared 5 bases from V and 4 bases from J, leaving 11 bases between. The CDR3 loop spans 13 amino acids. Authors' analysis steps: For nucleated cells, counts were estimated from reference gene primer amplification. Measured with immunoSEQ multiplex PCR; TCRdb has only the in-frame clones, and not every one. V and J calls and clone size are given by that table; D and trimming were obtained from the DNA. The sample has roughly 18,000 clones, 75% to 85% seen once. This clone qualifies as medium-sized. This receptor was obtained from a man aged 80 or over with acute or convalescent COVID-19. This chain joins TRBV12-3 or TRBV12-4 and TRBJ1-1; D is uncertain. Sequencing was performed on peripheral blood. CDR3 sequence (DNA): TGTGCCAGCAGTCCTCAACAGTCCACTGAAGCTTTCTTT. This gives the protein CASSPQQSTEAFF.